The 7 T cell receptor beta chains presented below share a single source sample, sequenced in a study of control samples from healthy donors and cancer patients. Produced via immunoSEQ multiplex PCR; TCRdb's table is partial and in-frame only. Of tens of thousands of clones in the sample, approximately 87% were seen once. The sequenced sample consisted of PBMCs. These receptors were obtained from a woman between 40 and 55 years old with lung cancer.

The chain is built from TRBV5-1 and TRBJ2-3; TRBD1 matches 10 bases. With V trimmed by 6 bases and J by 5 bases, 9 bases remained unmatched. CDR3 size: 15 residues. Germline CDR1 reads SGHRS; CDR2 reads YFSETQ. CDR3 residues: CASNPGQGYVDTQYF. In DNA form, the CDR3 reads TGCGCCAGCAACCCGGGACAGGGGTATGTAGATACGCAGTATTTT. Variable domain in full (rest from reference TRBV5-1 and TRBJ2-3): KAGVTQTPRYLIKTRGQQVTLSCSPISGHRSVSWYQQTPGQGLQFLFEYFSETQRNKGNFPGRFSGRQFSNSRSEMNVSTLELGDSALYLCASNPGQGYVDTQYFGPGTRLTVL.

The chain uses TRBV2 and TRBJ2-2; a weak D match, TRBD1 (6 bases). Trimming took 6 bases from V and 4 from J, leaving 21 bases between them. This CDR3 comprises 17 residues. The germline V gene has CDR1 SNHLY and CDR2 FYNNEI. In nucleotides, the CDR3 is TGTGCCAGCAGCCTAAAAATGGCAGGGGTGGGCACCGGGGAGCTGTTTTTT. It is translated as CASSLKMAGVGTGELFF.

The CDR3 sequence is CASSLGGEQYF. CDR3 DNA sequence: TGCGCCAGCAGCTTGGGCGGCGAGCAGTACTTC. The chain uses TRBV5-1 and TRBJ2-7; D uncertain. The germline CDR1 and CDR2 sequences are SGHRS and YFSETQ. Trimming took off 0 bases at V and 6 bases at J, with 4 bases between the two ends. This CDR3 region has 11 residues.

This clone has a handful of counts. The rearrangement links TRBV3-1 (or the pseudogene TRBV3-2) to TRBJ2-7, with a tentative D call TRBD1 (6 bases). Trimming shortened V by 4 bases and J by 5 bases, and 9 bases separated the two germline ends. The CDR3 loop spans 12 amino acids. Germline CDR1 and CDR2: LGHDT and YNNKEL (reference sequence). The CDR3: CASSRDTDEQYF. The CDR3 DNA follows: TGTGCCAGCAGCCGGGACACCGACGAGCAGTACTTC.

This chain uses TRBV7-8 with TRBJ2-7, with a possible D match to TRBD2 (5 bases). Germline CDR1 is SGHVS and CDR2 is FQNEAQ. This CDR3 is 13 amino acids long. The V end lost 7 bases, the J end lost 0 bases, and 10 bases lay between the germline ends. The CDR3 nucleotides are TGTGCCAGCACCCCCGGGGTCTCCTACGAGCAGTACTTC. Translating it yields CASTPGVSYEQYF.

The chain combines TRBV4-3 with TRBJ1-2; no firm D call. With 4 bases removed from V and 8 bases from J, the gap between germline ends came to 14 bases. The CDR3 has 13 amino acids. CDR1 is LGHNA and CDR2 is YSLEER in the germline V gene. CDR3 amino acids: CASSPLAGPGYTF. The CDR3, as DNA: TGCGCCAGCAGCCCCCTCGCAGGCCCGGGCTACACCTTC.

The chain joins TRBV7-8 to TRBJ2-7; 12 bases map to TRBD2. The CDR3 sequence is 16 residues long. V was clipped by 0 bases and J by 9 bases; unmatched bases: 9. The V gene's germline CDR1 is SGHVS and CDR2 FQNEAQ. CDR3 sequence reads: CASSLALAGGPEGQYF. CDR3 DNA sequence: TGTGCCAGCAGCTTAGCGCTAGCGGGGGGGCCAGAGGGGCAGTACTTC. The full variable domain, completed using reference TRBV7-8 and TRBJ2-7, is GAGVSQSPRYKVAKRGQDVALRCDPISGHVSLFWYQQALGQGPEFLTYFQNEAQLDKSGLPSDRFFAERPEGSVSTLKIQRTQQEDSAVYLCASSLALAGGPEGQYFGPGTRLTVT.